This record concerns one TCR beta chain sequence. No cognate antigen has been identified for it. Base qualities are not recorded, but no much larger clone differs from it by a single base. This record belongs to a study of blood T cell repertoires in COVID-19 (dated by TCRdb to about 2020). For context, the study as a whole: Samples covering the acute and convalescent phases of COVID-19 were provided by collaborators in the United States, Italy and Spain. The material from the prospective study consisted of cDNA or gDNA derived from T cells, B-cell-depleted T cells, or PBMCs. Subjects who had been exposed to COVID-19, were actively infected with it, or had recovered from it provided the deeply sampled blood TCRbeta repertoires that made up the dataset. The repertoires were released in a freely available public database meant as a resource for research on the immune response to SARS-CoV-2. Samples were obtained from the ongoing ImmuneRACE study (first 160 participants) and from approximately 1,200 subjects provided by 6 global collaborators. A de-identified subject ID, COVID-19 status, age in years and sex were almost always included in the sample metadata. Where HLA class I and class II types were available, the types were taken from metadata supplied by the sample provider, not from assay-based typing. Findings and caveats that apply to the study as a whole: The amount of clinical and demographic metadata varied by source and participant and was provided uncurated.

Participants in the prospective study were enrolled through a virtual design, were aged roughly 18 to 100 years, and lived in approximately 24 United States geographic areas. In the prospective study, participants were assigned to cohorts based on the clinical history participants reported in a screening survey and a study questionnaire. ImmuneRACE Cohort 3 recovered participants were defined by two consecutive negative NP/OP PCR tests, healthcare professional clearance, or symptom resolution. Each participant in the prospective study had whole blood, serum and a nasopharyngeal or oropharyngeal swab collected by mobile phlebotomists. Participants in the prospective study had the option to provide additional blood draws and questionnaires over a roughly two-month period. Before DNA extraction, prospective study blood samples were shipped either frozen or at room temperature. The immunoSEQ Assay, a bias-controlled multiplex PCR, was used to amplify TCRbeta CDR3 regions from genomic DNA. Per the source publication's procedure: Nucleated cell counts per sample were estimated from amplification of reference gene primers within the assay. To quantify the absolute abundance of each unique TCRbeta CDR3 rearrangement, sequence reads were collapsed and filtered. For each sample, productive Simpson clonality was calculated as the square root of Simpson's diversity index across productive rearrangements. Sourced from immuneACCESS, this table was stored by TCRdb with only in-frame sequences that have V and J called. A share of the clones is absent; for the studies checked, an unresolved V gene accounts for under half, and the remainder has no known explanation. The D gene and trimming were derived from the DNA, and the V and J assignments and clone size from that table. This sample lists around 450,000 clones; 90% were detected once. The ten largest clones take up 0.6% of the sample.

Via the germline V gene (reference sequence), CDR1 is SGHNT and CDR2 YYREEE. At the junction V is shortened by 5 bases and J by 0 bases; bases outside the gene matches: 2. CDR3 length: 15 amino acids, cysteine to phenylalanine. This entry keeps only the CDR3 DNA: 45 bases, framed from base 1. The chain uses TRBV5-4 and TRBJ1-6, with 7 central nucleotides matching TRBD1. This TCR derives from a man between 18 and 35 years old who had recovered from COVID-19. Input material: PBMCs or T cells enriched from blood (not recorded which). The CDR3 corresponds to CASRGDSSYNSPLHF. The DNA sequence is TGTGCCAGCAGGGGGGACAGCTCCTATAATTCACCCCTCCACTTT.